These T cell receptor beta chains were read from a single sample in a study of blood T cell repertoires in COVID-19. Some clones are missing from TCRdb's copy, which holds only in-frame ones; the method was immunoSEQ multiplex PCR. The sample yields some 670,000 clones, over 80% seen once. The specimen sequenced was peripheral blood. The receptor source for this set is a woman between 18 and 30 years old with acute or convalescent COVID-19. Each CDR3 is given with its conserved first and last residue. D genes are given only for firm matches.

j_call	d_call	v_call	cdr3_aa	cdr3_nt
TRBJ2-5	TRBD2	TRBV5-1	CASSLGTSGGQETQYF	TGCGCCAGCAGCTTGGGGACTAGCGGGGGGCAAGAGACCCAGTACTTC
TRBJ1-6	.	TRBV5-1	CASSKAREWSPLHF	TGCGCCAGCAGTAAGGCCCGGGAATGGTCACCCCTCCACTTT
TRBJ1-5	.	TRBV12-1	CASRSDRESCPTAQPQHF	TGTGCCAGCAGGTCTGACAGGGAAAGTTGTCCCACAGCCCAGCCCCAGCATTTT
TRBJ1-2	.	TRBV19	CASSVGSSNYGYTF	TGTGCCAGTAGTGTTGGGAGTTCTAACTATGGCTACACCTTC
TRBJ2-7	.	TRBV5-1	CASSLMGQSYEQYF	TGCGCCAGCAGCCTTATGGGACAATCCTACGAGCAGTACTTC
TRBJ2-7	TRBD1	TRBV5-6	CASSSVGTGGIFEQYF	TGTGCCAGCAGCTCGGTTGGGACAGGGGGAATATTCGAGCAGTACTTC
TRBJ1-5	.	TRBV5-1	CASSLEGGESNQPQHF	TGCGCCAGCAGCTTGGAAGGAGGGGAGAGTAATCAGCCCCAGCATTTT
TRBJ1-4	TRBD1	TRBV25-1	CASSPQDRVYEKLFF	TGTGCCAGCAGTCCCCAGGACAGGGTCTACGAAAAACTGTTTTTT
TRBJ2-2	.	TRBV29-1	CSVGGVGGTGELFF	TGCAGCGTTGGAGGCGTCGGAGGGACCGGGGAGCTGTTTTTT
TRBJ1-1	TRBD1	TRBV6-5	CASSSDRGILTEAFF	TGTGCCAGCAGCTCGGACAGGGGGATTCTCACTGAAGCTTTCTTT
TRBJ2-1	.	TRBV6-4	CASSVWQGTEQFF	TGTGCCAGCAGCGTATGGCAGGGGACTGAGCAGTTCTTC
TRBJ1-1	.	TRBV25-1	CASSGTGVTEAFF	TGTGCCAGCAGTGGGACCGGGGTCACTGAAGCTTTCTTT
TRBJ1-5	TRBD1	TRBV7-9	CASSPGTGGTEPQHF	TGTGCCAGCAGCCCAGGGACAGGGGGTACGGAGCCCCAGCATTTT
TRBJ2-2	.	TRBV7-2	CASSLMLTGELFF	TGTGCCAGCAGCTTAATGTTAACCGGGGAGCTGTTTTTT
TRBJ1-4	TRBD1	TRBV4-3	CASSQDIQAGGDRGEKLFF	TGCGCCAGCAGCCAAGATATCCAGGCGGGGGGGGACAGGGGTGAAAAACTGTTTTTT
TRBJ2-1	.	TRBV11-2	CASSLGTSRGDEQFF	TGTGCCAGCAGCTTGGGGACATCCCGTGGGGATGAGCAGTTCTTC
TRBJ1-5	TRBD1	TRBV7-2	CASSLLQGAGQPQHF	TGTGCCAGCAGCTTACTACAGGGGGCGGGTCAGCCCCAGCATTTT
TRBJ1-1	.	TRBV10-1	CASRTFQAKRVDTEAFF	TGCGCCAGCAGGACATTTCAGGCTAAAAGAGTGGACACTGAAGCTTTCTTT
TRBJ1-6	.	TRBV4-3	CASSQARSPLHF	TGCGCCAGCAGCCAAGCGAGGTCACCCCTCCACTTT
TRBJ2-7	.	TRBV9	CASSPDQAFYEQYF	TGTGCCAGCAGCCCCGACCAGGCGTTCTACGAGCAGTACTTC
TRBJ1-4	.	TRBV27	CASSLTGLNEKLFF	TGTGCCAGCAGCCTGACAGGACTGAATGAAAAACTGTTTTTT
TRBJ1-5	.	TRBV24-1	CATSVGSTNQPQHF	TGTGCCACCAGTGTGGGGAGTACCAATCAGCCCCAGCATTTT
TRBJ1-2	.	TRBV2	CASSGPDRLYGYTF	TGTGCCAGCAGCGGACCCGACAGGCTCTATGGCTACACCTTC